The 32 T cell receptor beta chains in this list originate from one sample, sequenced in a study of siplizumab effects on memory and regulatory T cells (dated 2019 in TCRdb). Libraries were constructed by the immunoSEQ multiplex PCR assay. TCRdb re-hosts the immuneACCESS table, in-frame sequences only. Its copies lack some clones; in the studies checked, an unresolved V gene accounts for under half of them, and the cause for the rest is not known. Across this sample there are some 97,000 clones, with around 93% seen only once. Approximately 1.3% of the sample is in the top ten clones. Sequenced input: non-Treg CD4+ T cells sorted from blood. The sample's cell subset or site label, decoded: FACS-sorted unstimulated CD4+ non-regulatory T cells. Source of these receptors: a human donor in good health.

This clone has a single count. The V and J genes are TRBV4-1 and TRBJ2-5; TRBD2 agrees at 15 bases. The CDR3 consists of 17 residues. The V segment lost 4 bases and the J segment 2 bases; nucleotides outside the gene matches: 5. Germline V gene lookup returns CDR1 MGHRA and CDR2 YSYEKL. Here the CDR3 reads CASSLGLAGGQQETQYF. The CDR3, as DNA: TGCGCCAGCAGCCTGGGACTAGCGGGAGGTCAACAAGAGACCCAGTACTTC.

This chain connects TRBV7-6 to TRBJ2-7, with a possible D match to TRBD2 (5 bases). Germline V CDR1 and CDR2: SGHVS, FNYEAQ. This CDR3 is 13 amino acids long. V was cut by 1 base and J by 5 bases, with 9 bases left in between. CDR3 DNA: TGTGCCAGCAGCTTAGTATCCGGGGACGAGCAGTACTTC. Its protein is CASSLVSGDEQYF.

The rearrangement uses TRBV11-2 and TRBJ2-5; a possible D gene is TRBD1 (5 bases). V was trimmed by 5 bases and J by 1 base, leaving 17 bases between them. The CDR3 has 16 amino acids. Per the germline V gene, CDR1 is SGHAT and CDR2 is FQNNGV. In DNA form, the CDR3 reads TGTGCCAGCAGCCCCCGGAGCAGGGCCTCCCAAGAGACCCAGTACTTC. Protein product: CASSPRSRASQETQYF. The full variable domain, in which reference TRBV11-2 and TRBJ2-5 provide the parts outside the CDR3, is EAGVAQSPRYKIIEKRQSVAFWCNPISGHATLYWYQQILGQGPKLLIQFQNNGVVDDSQLPKDRFSAERLKGVDSTLKIQPAKLEDSAVYLCASSPRSRASQETQYFGPGTRLLVL.

The chain has TRBV6-1 and TRBJ1-5; D is uncertain. Germline CDR1 and CDR2: MNHNS and SASEGT. V was clipped by 7 bases and J by 3 bases, with 7 bases between them. This CDR3 comprises 12 residues. The CDR3 protein is CASKQNNQPQHF. The CDR3 region has the DNA TGTGCCAGCAAACAGAACAATCAGCCCCAGCATTTT.

The chain carries TRBV28 and TRBJ2-7, with 8 bases matching TRBD1. V lost 5 bases to trimming and J lost 2 bases; unmatched junction nucleotides: 5. Germline lookup yields CDR1 MDHEN and CDR2 SYDVKM. The CDR3 is 14 residues long. Here the CDR3 DNA reads TGTGCCAGCAGTCTATCGGACAGGGCCTACGAGCAGTACTTC. This codes for CASSLSDRAYEQYF.

V and J are TRBV23-1 and TRBJ2-7; 10 bases align to TRBD2. TRBV23-1 qualifies as an ORF whose function is uncertain. The V segment lost 11 bases and the J segment 6 bases; nucleotides outside the gene matches: 10. The CDR3 consists of 13 residues. The CDR3, as DNA: TGCGCCGGACCTTATTTAGCGGGAGGCGAGCAGTACTTC. Its translation: CAGPYLAGGEQYF.

This chain joins TRBV5-4 and TRBJ2-4, with TRBD1 matching over 8 bases. Trimming removed 2 bases from V and 8 bases from J; junction bases left unmatched: 9. This CDR3 has 15 residues. From germline, CDR1 is SGHNT and CDR2 YYREEE (reference sequence). This chain's CDR3 is CASSLPGQGIHIQYF. As DNA, the CDR3 is TGTGCCAGCAGCTTACCAGGACAGGGTATCCACATTCAGTACTTC.

This chain joins TRBV6-6 and TRBJ1-2; TRBD1 aligns across 8 bases. Germline CDR1 MNHNY, CDR2 SVGAGI (reference sequence). V gave up 5 bases and J gave up 4 bases; unmatched junction bases: 6. The CDR3 extends over 14 amino acids. This chain's CDR3 is CASSRQGSGYGYTF. CDR3 DNA: TGTGCCAGCAGTCGACAGGGGAGCGGCTATGGCTACACCTTC.

The genes are TRBV27 and TRBJ2-1; 7 nucleotides align to TRBD2. CDR1 and CDR2 (germline): MNHEY, SMNVEV (reference sequence). V was pared by 11 bases and J by 6 bases, with 13 bases of the junction left unmatched. The CDR3 consists of 14 residues. CDR3 amino acids: CAAARGVRSNEQFF. As DNA, the CDR3 is TGTGCCGCCGCCCGGGGGGTAAGAAGCAATGAGCAGTTCTTC.

This sequence joins TRBV18 and TRBJ2-7, with D uncertain. The CDR3 totals 14 residues. Trimming stripped 2 bases from V and 3 bases from J, with 11 bases between. Germline V CDR1 and CDR2: KGHSH, LQKENI. In DNA form, the CDR3 reads TGTGCCAGCTCACCAGATGTTGGATACTACGAGCAGTACTTC. Translating it yields CASSPDVGYYEQYF.

This chain connects TRBV27 to TRBJ2-7, with D possibly TRBD2 on 6 matching bases. Per the germline V gene, CDR1 is MNHEY and CDR2 is SMNVEV (reference sequence). V was shortened by 5 bases and J by 6 bases, with 26 bases between the two germline ends. CDR3 size: 17 residues. CDR3 region: CASSRFVARGGGSEQYF. The CDR3 nucleotides read TGTGCCAGCAGTCGTTTCGTGGCCCGTGGGGGAGGCTCCGAGCAGTACTTC.

The chain recombines TRBV2 with TRBJ1-3; 9 bases line up with TRBD1. Germline trimming cut 8 bases from V and 2 bases from J; bases unmatched to any gene: 4. Germline V CDR1 and CDR2: SNHLY, FYNNEI. The length of the CDR3 is 14 residues. In DNA, the CDR3 is TGTGCCAGCGGAGGGGACAGGGCTGGAAACACCATATATTTT. Translating it yields CASGGDRAGNTIYF. Supplemented by reference TRBV2 and TRBJ1-3, the full variable domain reads EPEVTQTPSHQVTQMGQEVILRCVPISNHLYFYWYRQILGQKVEFLVSFYNNEISEKSEIFDDQFSVERPDGSNFTLKIRSTKLEDSAMYFCASGGDRAGNTIYFGEGSWLTVV.

The rearrangement joins TRBV30 to TRBJ1-1; D is perhaps TRBD1 (5 bases). Germline CDR1 reads GTSNPN; CDR2 reads SVGIG (reference sequence). Trimming removed 2 bases from V and 1 base from J, with 11 bases in between. The CDR3 extends over 14 amino acids. The CDR3 sequence: CAWSSGAKNTEAFF. DNA of the CDR3: TGTGCCTGGAGTTCTGGGGCGAAGAACACTGAAGCTTTCTTT.

CDR3 sequence reads: CASRLEGLADNEQFF. The DNA of the CDR3 is TGTGCCAGCAGATTAGAGGGACTAGCGGACAATGAGCAGTTCTTC. J is TRBJ2-1 and V is TRBV2; 11 positions agree with TRBD2. The CDR3 length is 15 residues. The germline CDR1 and CDR2 sequences are SNHLY and FYNNEI. Trimming removed 6 bases from V and 5 bases from J; junction bases left unmatched: 6.

This clone showed up just once. V is TRBV6-5 and J is TRBJ2-7, with D possibly TRBD1 on 5 matching bases. The CDR3 loop spans 15 amino acids. Germline V lookup: CDR1 MNHEY, CDR2 SVGAGI. V was cut by 6 bases and J by 2 bases, with 17 bases left in between. The CDR3 DNA is TGTGCCAGCAGCAACTGGGGCGGAGCGACCTACGAGCAGTACTTC. Residues: CASSNWGGATYEQYF.

This clone was observed a few times. This rearrangement joins TRBV19 to TRBJ1-2; TRBD1 might be the D (5 bases). V lost 4 bases to trimming and J lost 7 bases, with 16 bases between them. This CDR3 is 14 amino acids long. Germline V gene sequence: CDR1 LNHDA, CDR2 SQIVND (reference sequence). CDR3 DNA sequence: TGTGCCAGTAGTACGGACACAGAAAGGTCTGGCTACACCTTC. Its protein is CASSTDTERSGYTF.

The chain has TRBV19 and TRBJ2-1; 7 bases are shared with TRBD2. The CDR3 consists of 14 residues. Trimming cost V 7 bases and J 2 bases; bases outside gene matches: 5. Germline CDR1 and CDR2: LNHDA and SQIVND (reference sequence). The CDR3 spells CASTFSGPYNEQFF. The CDR3 coding sequence is TGTGCCAGTACCTTTAGCGGGCCCTACAATGAGCAGTTCTTC.

The chain joins TRBV11-2 to TRBJ2-1; D possibly corresponds to TRBD1 (5 bases). The germline V and J ends were trimmed by 1 base and 10 bases, with 11 bases remaining between them. The CDR3 consists of 13 residues. Looked up from germline, CDR1 is SGHAT and CDR2 is FQNNGV. The CDR3 spells CASSLGQLREQFF. Here the CDR3 DNA reads TGTGCCAGCAGCTTAGGACAGCTGAGAGAGCAGTTCTTC.

The J gene is TRBJ2-5, the V gene TRBV19; 9 nucleotides align to TRBD1. This CDR3 comprises 15 residues. The ends lost 4 bases at V and 6 bases at J; junction bases unmatched: 9. The germline V gene has CDR1 LNHDA and CDR2 SQIVND (reference sequence). The CDR3 bases are TGTGCCAGTAGTAATACCCGGGACAGGGAAAAGACCCAGTACTTC. The encoded protein is CASSNTRDREKTQYF.

The genes are TRBV2 and TRBJ2-2; possibly TRBD1 or TRBD2 for D (6 bases each). V was pared by 2 bases and J by 4 bases, with 8 bases between. This CDR3 has 14 residues. Per the germline V gene, CDR1 is SNHLY and CDR2 is FYNNEI. CDR3 in DNA: TGTGCCAGCAGTGAAAGGGGGGCCACCGGGGAGCTGTTTTTT. Protein sequence: CASSERGATGELFF.

The chain is built from TRBV9 and TRBJ2-2; possibly TRBD1 or TRBD2 for D (5 bases each). The V end lost 2 bases, the J end lost 4 bases, and 12 bases lay between the germline ends. Germline CDR1 reads SGDLS; CDR2 reads YYNGEE. The CDR3 has 15 residues. CDR3 sequence: CASSVSGSVTGELFF. Written as DNA, the CDR3 is TGTGCCAGCAGCGTCTCAGGGAGTGTCACCGGGGAGCTGTTTTTT.

The CDR3 DNA is TGTGCCAGCAGGAAGACAGGGGGTTATGAGCAGTACTTC. Amino acid sequence: CASRKTGGYEQYF. The rearrangement links TRBV2 to TRBJ2-7; 9 bases fit TRBD1. Trimming took 6 bases from V and 7 from J; bases not matched to a gene: 7. CDR1 and CDR2 (germline): SNHLY, FYNNEI. This CDR3 has 13 residues.

V gene TRBV7-9 combines with J gene TRBJ2-1; a possible D gene is TRBD2 (7 bases). This CDR3 contains 16 residues. V lost 4 bases and J 8 bases, leaving 21 bases between the germline ends. The germline V gene encodes CDR1 SEHNR and CDR2 FQNEAQ (reference sequence). As DNA, the CDR3 is TGTGCCAGCAGCTCCCCCCCAGCGGGACACACGGATGAGCAGTTCTTC. This sequence encodes CASSSPPAGHTDEQFF.

For the CDR3, the DNA is TGTGCCAGCAGAAGACTTTCTCTAGCGGGAGGCCTCTTTCGCACAGATACGCAGTATTTT. This gives the protein CASRRLSLAGGLFRTDTQYF. This chain links TRBV28 with TRBJ2-3; TRBD2 matches 11 bases. The CDR3 has 20 residues. The V gene's germline CDR1 is MDHEN and CDR2 SYDVKM. The V segment lost 6 bases and the J segment 1 base; nucleotides outside the gene matches: 18.

The CDR3 DNA reads TGTGCTAGTGGCGGGACAGCTTATGGCTACACCTTC. Protein sequence: CASGGTAYGYTF. The V gene is TRBV12-5, the J gene TRBJ1-2; 7 bases fit TRBD1. The V gene end was trimmed by 6 bases and the J gene end by 5 bases; junction bases not matched to a gene: 3. Germline V gene lookup returns CDR1 LGHNT and CDR2 FRNRAP. This CDR3 spans 12 amino acids.

The rearrangement uses TRBV5-6 and TRBJ1-2; possibly TRBD1 for D (6 bases). Germline V gene lookup returns CDR1 SGHDT and CDR2 YYEEEE. Trimming pared 5 bases from V and 2 bases from J, leaving 13 bases between. This CDR3 spans 14 amino acids. CDR3 DNA sequence: TGTGCCAGCAGTCGGACAGACACAAACTATGGCTACACCTTC. Translated, it gives CASSRTDTNYGYTF.

The chain employs TRBV7-9 and TRBJ2-1; D is perhaps TRBD2 (5 bases). Trimming stripped 3 bases from V and 5 bases from J, with 8 bases between. The CDR3 has 13 amino acids. Germline V gives CDR1 SEHNR, CDR2 FQNEAQ (reference sequence). The CDR3 reads CASSFDYHNEQFF. The CDR3 nucleotides are TGTGCCAGCAGCTTCGACTACCACAATGAGCAGTTCTTC.

The gene calls are TRBV6-5 and TRBJ2-7; D might be TRBD1 or TRBD2, each matching 5 bases. The V end was cut by 7 bases, the J end by 2 bases, with 15 bases between. Germline V lookup: CDR1 MNHEY, CDR2 SVGAGI. There are 14 residues in the CDR3. The CDR3 DNA reads TGTGCCAGCAAATCGTACTCGGGGCCCTACGAGCAGTACTTC. It yields the protein CASKSYSGPYEQYF.

The chain combines TRBV7-8 with TRBJ2-7, with D perhaps TRBD2 (7 bases). The V gene lost 6 bases and the J gene lost 2 bases, with 20 bases spanning the gap. Germline V gene sequence: CDR1 SGHVS, CDR2 FQNEAQ. The CDR3 is 16 amino acids. CDR3 DNA: TGTGCCAGCAGTCAACTTGGGGGGGCGGCCACCTACGAGCAGTACTTC. It yields the protein CASSQLGGAATYEQYF.

This sequence joins TRBV5-8 and TRBJ1-5; unclear D gene. CDR3 size: 14 residues. Per the germline V gene, CDR1 is SGHTS and CDR2 is YDEGEE. V lost 1 base and J 4 bases, leaving 9 bases between the germline ends. The CDR3 DNA is TGTGCCAGCAGCTTGTTGTCGGTTAATCAGCCCCAGCATTTT. As protein: CASSLLSVNQPQHF.

The genes are TRBV10-3 and TRBJ2-5, with D uncertain. V dropped 3 bases and J dropped 3 bases, with 14 bases sitting between them. Germline CDR1 is ENHRY and CDR2 is SYGVKD. The CDR3 runs 15 residues. As DNA, the CDR3 is TGTGCCATCAGTGAATTCGGTAGGCAGGAAGAGACCCAGTACTTC. As protein: CAISEFGRQEETQYF.

J is TRBJ2-1 and V is TRBV14; perhaps TRBD2 as D (6 bases). Germline loops: CDR1 SGHDN, CDR2 FVKESK. The CDR3 length is 15 residues. The ends were cut back, 3 bases at V and 0 bases at J, with 9 bases in the middle. CDR3 sequence (DNA): TGTGCCAGCAGCCATGGGGGGAGCTCCTACAATGAGCAGTTCTTC. It codes for CASSHGGSSYNEQFF. The variable domain in full, completed from reference TRBV14 and TRBJ2-1, reads EAGVTQFPSHSVIEKGQTVTLRCDPISGHDNLYWYRRVMGKEIKFLLHFVKESKQDESGMPNNRFLAERTGGTYSTLKVQPAELEDSGVYFCASSHGGSSYNEQFFGPGTRLTVL.